The 28 T cell receptor beta chains below all came from one sample that was sequenced in a study of T-cell reconstitution after alpha-beta-depleted transplantation in children. Molecular barcoding with unique molecular identifiers was used for the TCRbeta library. One entry per CDR3 protein, called by TCRdb with MiXCR from the PCR reads. The table shows under 850,000 distinct CDR3 sequences, with approximately 14% occurring only once. Sequences were derived from PBMCs, sampled before TCRalphabeta/CD19-depleted stem cell transplant. Source of these receptors: a girl aged 2 to 10 with congenital amegakaryocytic thrombocytopenia, due to receive a stem cell transplant.

The chain employs TRBV19 and TRBJ2-1; no clear D gene. Trimming took 2 bases from V and 8 from J, leaving 16 bases between them. Germline V gene lookup returns CDR1 LNHDA and CDR2 SQIVND (reference sequence). The CDR3 extends over 15 amino acids. This chain's CDR3 is CASSIKLRLGDEQFF. DNA of the CDR3: TGTGCCAGTAGTATAAAGCTTCGACTGGGCGATGAGCAGTTCTTC.

The CDR3 loop reads CASSLMGLGLRWYF. DNA of the CDR3: TGTGCCAGCAGCTTAATGGGTCTTGGGCTCCGTTGGTACTTC. The V and J genes are TRBV11-2 and TRBJ2-7; unclear D gene. This CDR3 has 14 amino acids. Germline V gene data show CDR1 as SGHAT and CDR2 as FQNNGV. Between the trimmed V and J ends, which lost 2 bases and 12 bases, there was a span of 20 bases.

This clonotype showed up just a few times. The J gene is TRBJ2-1, the V gene TRBV5-1, with TRBD1 matching over 8 bases. After removal of 4 bases from V and 7 bases from J, the junction contained 4 bases not matched to a gene. Germline assignment: CDR1 SGHRS and CDR2 YFSETQ. This CDR3 is 13 amino acids long. The CDR3 protein is CASSQRTGNEQFF. CDR3 nucleotide sequence: TGCGCCAGCAGCCAAAGGACAGGGAATGAGCAGTTCTTC.

This sequence joins TRBV21-1 and TRBJ2-1. TRBV21-1 is recorded as a pseudogene. The CDR3 spans 13 residues. The CDR3 is CASSKPTENGQFF. Here the CDR3 DNA reads TGTGCCAGCAGCAAACCGACGGAAAATGGGCAGTTCTTC.

The chain couples TRBV20-1 to TRBJ2-3, with a tentative D call TRBD2 (6 bases). The germline V gene encodes CDR1 DFQATT and CDR2 SNEGSKA (reference sequence). V lost 6 bases, J lost 5 bases, and 12 bases lay in between. The CDR3 loop spans 12 amino acids. In DNA form, the CDR3 reads TGCAGTGCCAAGACTAGTCAAGATACGCAGTATTTT. Protein product: CSAKTSQDTQYF.

The J gene is TRBJ2-7, the V gene TRBV11-2; D is unclear. Germline CDR1 is SGHAT and CDR2 is FQNNGV. Trimming took 3 bases from V and 3 from J, leaving 9 bases between them. This CDR3 has 13 residues. CDR3 DNA: TGTGCCAGCAGCTTCTTGGAAGACTACGAGCAGTACTTC. Translating it yields CASSFLEDYEQYF. The variable domain in full, with the rest retrieved from reference TRBV11-2 and TRBJ2-7, is EAGVAQSPRYKIIEKRQSVAFWCNPISGHATLYWYQQILGQGPKLLIQFQNNGVVDDSQLPKDRFSAERLKGVDSTLKIQPAKLEDSAVYLCASSFLEDYEQYFGPGTRLTVT.

In this sample, this clonotype turned up many times. The chain recombines TRBV20-1 with TRBJ2-1; 9 bases are a match to TRBD2. The CDR3 contains 14 residues. The junction had 2 bases not matched to a gene; V was cut back by 5 bases and J by 0 bases. The V gene's germline CDR1 is DFQATT and CDR2 SNEGSKA (reference sequence). DNA for the CDR3: TGCAGTGCTGATAGCGGGAGCTCCTACAATGAGCAGTTCTTC. This gives the protein CSADSGSSYNEQFF.

This clonotype appeared many times. The genes are TRBV24-1 and TRBJ2-3; TRBD1 aligns across 7 bases. CDR3 size: 14 residues. The trim removed 4 bases at V and 5 bases at J, leaving 5 bases unmatched. Germline V gives CDR1 KGHDR, CDR2 SFDVKD. Here the CDR3 DNA reads TGTGCCACCAGTGACACAGGGGTTGAAGATACGCAGTATTTT. Translating gives CATSDTGVEDTQYF.

This clonotype has only a few counts. The gene calls are TRBV25-1 and TRBJ2-7; 14 bases fit TRBD2. This CDR3 has 16 amino acids. V gave up 4 bases and J gave up 0 bases; unmatched junction bases: 2. The germline V gene encodes CDR1 MGHDK and CDR2 SYGVNS. The CDR3, as DNA: TGTGCCAGCAGTGGGACTAGCGGGAGGAGCTCCTACGAGCAGTACTTC. Its translation: CASSGTSGRSSYEQYF.

This clonotype was seen many times. The chain is built from TRBV5-1 and TRBJ2-7; D ambiguous. V was clipped by 4 bases and J by 5 bases, with 10 bases between them. CDR1 SGHRS and CDR2 YFSETQ come from the germline V gene. The CDR3 is 12 amino acids. The CDR3 DNA is TGCGCCAGCAGCCCATCTTACCACGAGCAGTACTTC. Translating gives CASSPSYHEQYF. The full variable domain, with the rest looked up from reference TRBV5-1 and TRBJ2-7, is KAGVTQTPRYLIKTRGQQVTLSCSPISGHRSVSWYQQTPGQGLQFLFEYFSETQRNKGNFPGRFSGRQFSNSRSEMNVSTLELGDSALYLCASSPSYHEQYFGPGTRLTVT.

The chain has TRBV27 and TRBJ2-1; 7 nucleotides line up with TRBD2. Trimming removed 6 bases from V and 5 bases from J; junction bases left unmatched: 16. The germline gives CDR1 MNHEY, CDR2 SMNVEV (reference sequence). The CDR3 length is 17 residues. The CDR3 sequence is CASSPHGGDTRNNEQFF. The DNA for the CDR3 is TGTGCCAGCAGCCCTCATGGGGGGGATACTAGGAACAATGAGCAGTTCTTC.

This clonotype appeared many times. The chain has TRBV12-3 or TRBV12-4 and TRBJ2-7; 7 bases are shared with TRBD2. Unmatched junction bases numbered 5, after V lost 4 bases and J lost 2 bases. The CDR3 spans 14 residues. CDR3 DNA sequence: TGTGCCAGCAGTTCGTCTAGCGGTACCTACGAGCAGTACTTC. Encoded protein: CASSSSSGTYEQYF.

This clonotype was detected a few times. The V gene is TRBV3-1, the J gene TRBJ1-2; D is ambiguous. V was clipped by 4 bases and J by 4 bases, with 13 bases between them. In germline, CDR1 is LGHDT, CDR2 YNNKEL (reference sequence). The CDR3 is 14 residues long. CDR3 DNA sequence: TGTGCCAGCAGCCCCCGCATGGCCCCCTATGGCTACACCTTC. Translated, it gives CASSPRMAPYGYTF.

The sample holds a few counts of this clonotype. The genes are TRBV29-1 and TRBJ2-5; perhaps TRBD1 as D (6 bases). CDR1 is SQVTM, CDR2 ANQGSEA, per germline. V dropped 3 bases and J dropped 0 bases, with 17 bases sitting between them. There are 16 residues in the CDR3. CDR3 bases: TGCAGCGTTGAGGGCAGGGGAAGGGGCTACCAAGAGACCCAGTACTTC. This sequence encodes CSVEGRGRGYQETQYF.

Ten or more counts support this clonotype. The J gene is TRBJ2-1, the V gene TRBV20-1; D gene uncertain. Germline V gene sequence: CDR1 DFQATT, CDR2 SNEGSKA (reference sequence). Trimming removed 1 base from V and 3 bases from J, with 10 bases in between. This CDR3 has 14 residues. This CDR3 reads CSARATYHYNEQFF. CDR3 sequence (DNA): TGCAGTGCTAGAGCTACGTACCACTACAATGAGCAGTTCTTC.

Many counts were recorded for this clonotype. The chain employs TRBV7-2 and TRBJ2-1; 9 nucleotides match TRBD2. The CDR3 is made up of 15 amino acids. V lost 2 bases and J lost 10; bases outside the gene matches: 9. CDR1 SGHTA and CDR2 FQGNSA come from the germline V gene. CDR3 DNA: TGTGCCAGCAGCTTAATGTTGACTAGCGGTACCGAGCAGTTCTTC. As protein: CASSLMLTSGTEQFF.

The chain has TRBV7-9 and TRBJ2-1, with 12 bases lining up with TRBD2. CDR1 is SEHNR, CDR2 FQNEAQ, per germline (reference sequence). The trim removed 6 bases at V and 9 bases at J, leaving 12 bases unmatched. The CDR3 is made up of 16 amino acids. The CDR3 DNA sequence: TGTGCCAGCAGGCACAGACTAGCGGGAGTGGTTCTTGAGCAGTTCTTC. This translates into CASRHRLAGVVLEQFF.

This clonotype was detected ten times or more. V gene TRBV7-2 combines with J gene TRBJ2-6; no clear D. V was clipped by 6 bases and J by 0 bases, with 3 bases between them. Germline CDR1 and CDR2: SGHTA and FQGNSA. This CDR3 has 13 residues. CDR3 DNA sequence: TGTGCCAGCAGGAGCTCTGGGGCCAACGTCCTGACTTTC. Translating it yields CASRSSGANVLTF.

This clonotype was observed a few times. The rearrangement links TRBV3-1 to TRBJ2-3; 10 bases line up with TRBD2. J lost 5 bases, V lost 0 bases, and 8 bases had no gene match. This CDR3 has 17 amino acids. The germline V gene encodes CDR1 LGHDT and CDR2 YNNKEL (reference sequence). The CDR3 nucleotides are TGTGCCAGCAGCCAAGATAGGCTAGCGGGAGTCGGAGATACGCAGTATTTT. Residues: CASSQDRLAGVGDTQYF.

The chain combines TRBV7-8 with TRBJ2-7; possible D gene TRBD2, 6 bases. Germline V CDR1 and CDR2: SGHVS, FQNEAQ. CDR3 length: 16 residues. The V end was cut by 3 bases, the J end by 3 bases, with 18 bases between. The CDR3 DNA is TGTGCCAGCAGCTTGGCGTCGGGAGTACTTCACTACGAGCAGTACTTC. Amino acids: CASSLASGVLHYEQYF.

This clonotype has a count of ten or more. The chain recombines TRBV20-1 with TRBJ1-1, with D uncertain. CDR1 DFQATT and CDR2 SNEGSKA come from the germline V gene (reference sequence). The CDR3 is 16 amino acids. Trimming took off 5 bases at V and 0 bases at J, with 19 bases between the two ends. CDR3 protein: CSARPGDNAVNTEAFF. CDR3 bases: TGCAGTGCTCGTCCGGGCGACAACGCCGTGAACACTGAAGCTTTCTTT.

The sample holds a few counts of this clonotype. V gene TRBV11-2 combines with J gene TRBJ1-6; D is possibly TRBD1 (5 bases). The CDR3 is made up of 15 amino acids. V was pared by 5 bases and J by 7 bases, with 15 bases between. Germline V gene data show CDR1 as SGHAT and CDR2 as FQNNGV. In DNA, the CDR3 is TGTGCCAGCAGCCCGGCGACAGAGGCCAATTCACCCCTCCACTTT. This sequence encodes CASSPATEANSPLHF.

This clonotype was recorded many times. This chain connects TRBV5-1 to TRBJ2-7, with 7 bases identical to TRBD2. Germline V lookup: CDR1 SGHRS, CDR2 YFSETQ. V lost 4 bases and J lost 2; bases outside the gene matches: 3. CDR3 length: 13 residues. This CDR3 reads CASSPSGAYEQYF. Here the CDR3 DNA reads TGCGCCAGCAGCCCTAGCGGCGCCTACGAGCAGTACTTC.

The chain recombines TRBV7-6 with TRBJ2-1; D may correspond to TRBD1 or TRBD2 (5 bases each). V lost 2 bases to trimming and J lost 3 bases, with 14 bases between them. The CDR3 consists of 16 residues. Germline CDR1 SGHVS, CDR2 FNYEAQ. CDR3 loop: CASSLPPGRHYNEQFF. The CDR3 DNA is TGTGCCAGCAGCTTACCTCCGGGACGACACTACAATGAGCAGTTCTTC.

The sample holds a few counts of this clonotype. This sequence joins TRBV6-1 and TRBJ2-3; TRBD1 or TRBD2 may be the D gene (5 bases each). Between the trimmed V and J ends, which lost 6 bases and 2 bases, there was a span of 15 bases. In germline, CDR1 is MNHNS, CDR2 SASEGT. The CDR3 is made up of 15 amino acids. CDR3 sequence reads: CASSSAGADTDTQYF. In nucleotides, the CDR3 is TGTGCCAGCAGCAGCGCCGGGGCGGACACAGATACGCAGTATTTT.

This clonotype has more than one count but fewer than ten. The rearrangement joins TRBV5-5 to TRBJ1-5; 9 nucleotides line up with TRBD1. Trimming removed 4 bases from V and 7 bases from J; junction bases left unmatched: 9. The CDR3 has 15 residues. Looked up from germline, CDR1 is SGHKS and CDR2 is YYEKEE (reference sequence). The CDR3 DNA follows: TGTGCCAGCAGCATCGGACAGGGGCGGGAGCAGCCCCAGCATTTT. Its translation: CASSIGQGREQPQHF.

This chain links TRBV7-9 with TRBJ1-1; D is perhaps TRBD1 (6 bases). Trimming removed 5 bases from V and 3 bases from J, with 13 bases in between. There are 14 residues in the CDR3. Per germline, CDR1 SEHNR and CDR2 FQNEAQ (reference sequence). CDR3 bases: TGTGCCAGCAGCCCACAGGGAAGCGACACTGAAGCTTTCTTT. This codes for CASSPQGSDTEAFF.

This clonotype has a count of ten or more. The genes are TRBV20-1 and TRBJ1-1; D is unclear. V lost 0 bases to trimming and J lost 8 bases, with 13 bases between them. Per germline, CDR1 DFQATT and CDR2 SNEGSKA (reference sequence). This CDR3 contains 13 residues. CDR3 nucleotide sequence: TGCAGTGCTAGAGAGGGTGCGGACCCCGAAGCTTTCTTT. This encodes CSAREGADPEAFF.